Each of the 9 T cell receptor beta chains below was sequenced from the same sample in a study of blood T cell repertoires in COVID-19. This table comes from immunoSEQ multiplex PCR, and its TCRdb copy is limited to in-frame clones, with some not included. The data show hundreds of thousands of clones, almost 90% seen once. The source material was peripheral blood. The receptors originated from a woman aged 25 to 39 with COVID-19, enrolled during active disease.

In DNA form, the CDR3 reads TGTGCCAGTAGTCCGGACAGGGAGGCCGGGGAGCTGTTTTTT. It encodes CASSPDREAGELFF. The J gene is TRBJ2-2, the V gene TRBV19; 8 bases agree with TRBD1. CDR1 and CDR2 from the germline V gene are LNHDA and SQIVND (reference sequence). The CDR3 has 14 amino acids. J gave up 6 bases and V 5 bases, and 5 bases lay outside the gene matches.

The genes are TRBV7-2 and TRBJ2-1; TRBD1 might be the D (7 bases). Germline V gene data show CDR1 as SGHTA and CDR2 as FQGNSA. The germline V and J ends were trimmed by 0 bases and 5 bases, with 14 bases remaining between them. This CDR3 has 16 residues. The chain's CDR3 is CASSLALGGTDNEQFF. The CDR3 DNA sequence: TGTGCCAGCAGCTTAGCGTTGGGCGGGACAGACAATGAGCAGTTCTTC.

The genes are TRBV4-1 and TRBJ2-7; possible D gene TRBD2, 5 bases. The CDR3 has 15 amino acids. Germline loops: CDR1 MGHRA, CDR2 YSYEKL. The V end lost 0 bases, the J end lost 0 bases, and 9 bases lay between the germline ends. The CDR3 sequence is CASSQEGVPSYEQYF. The CDR3 bases are TGCGCCAGCAGCCAAGAGGGAGTTCCCTCCTACGAGCAGTACTTC.

This clone was picked up one time. V is TRBV5-5 and J is TRBJ2-2; D unclear. The V gene lost 1 base and the J gene lost 0 bases, with 16 bases spanning the gap. Per germline, CDR1 SGHKS and CDR2 YYEKEE (reference sequence). The CDR3 has 18 residues. In nucleotides, the CDR3 is TGTGCCAGCAGCTTGCTGGTCGGTTCTTCCTCGAACACCGGGGAGCTGTTTTTT. This codes for CASSLLVGSSSNTGELFF.

This clone was counted ten times or more. CDR3 nucleotide sequence: TGTGCCAGCAGTGAAGCGTTGCGTGGGACAGGGTTTGGCTACACCTTC. The encoded protein is CASSEALRGTGFGYTF. The V gene is TRBV6-1, the J gene TRBJ1-2, with 9 nucleotides matching TRBD1. The J segment lost 7 bases and the V segment lost 0 bases, leaving 9 bases of the junction unmatched. Germline-derived CDR1 and CDR2 are MNHNS and SASEGT. The CDR3 loop spans 16 amino acids.

This clone was seen once. Additional DNA sequences in this sample encode the identical CDR3. The chain employs TRBV19 and TRBJ1-1, with 7 bases lining up with TRBD1. V shed 5 bases, J shed 2 bases, and the junction held 5 bases outside the gene matches. CDR1 is LNHDA, CDR2 SQIVND, per germline (reference sequence). The CDR3 has 14 residues. The CDR3 DNA follows: TGTGCCAGTAGTCCCCACAGGGGTAACACTGAAGCTTTCTTT. Encoded protein: CASSPHRGNTEAFF.

The gene calls are TRBV7-2 and TRBJ1-2; D is uncertain. V lost 1 base, J lost 4 bases, and 7 bases lay in between. In germline, CDR1 is SGHTA, CDR2 FQGNSA. This CDR3 is built from 13 residues. The DNA for the CDR3 is TGTGCCAGCAGCTTAGTACGGAGCTATGGCTACACCTTC. Protein sequence: CASSLVRSYGYTF.

The gene calls are TRBV7-9 and TRBJ2-3; no firm D call. The ends were cut back, 4 bases at V and 0 bases at J, with 14 bases in the middle. The germline V gene encodes CDR1 SEHNR and CDR2 FQNEAQ (reference sequence). The CDR3 covers 16 residues. The CDR3 region has the DNA TGTGCCAGCAGCTCCGCCCGCGCTCCGAGCACAGATACGCAGTATTTT. This gives the protein CASSSARAPSTDTQYF.

Notes on this clone: The sample carries other DNA sequences with the same CDR3. V usage is TRBV6-5 and J usage is TRBJ2-7; D perhaps matches TRBD2 (5 bases). The CDR3 is made up of 14 amino acids. V was clipped by 2 bases and J by 1 base, with 9 bases between them. The germline CDR1 and CDR2 sequences are MNHEY and SVGAGI. The CDR3 is CASSYGGGSYEQYF. The CDR3 DNA is TGTGCCAGCAGTTACGGAGGCGGATCCTACGAGCAGTACTTC.